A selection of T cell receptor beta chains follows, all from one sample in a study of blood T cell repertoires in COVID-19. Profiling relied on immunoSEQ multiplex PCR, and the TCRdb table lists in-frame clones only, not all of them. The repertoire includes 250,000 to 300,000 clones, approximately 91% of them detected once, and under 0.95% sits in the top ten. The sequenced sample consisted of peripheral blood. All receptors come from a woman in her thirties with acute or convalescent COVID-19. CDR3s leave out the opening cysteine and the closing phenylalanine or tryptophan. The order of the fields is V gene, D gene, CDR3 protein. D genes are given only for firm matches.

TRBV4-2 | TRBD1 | ASSGTGPKRY
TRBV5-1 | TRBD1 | ASSIKQGVNYGYT
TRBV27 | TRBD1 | ASAGGSYGYT
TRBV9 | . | ASSVVGLPYNEQF
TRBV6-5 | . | ASSTEFVPGDNYT
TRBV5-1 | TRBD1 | ASSPDRGGNQPQH
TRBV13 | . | ASSNTGSSYNEQF
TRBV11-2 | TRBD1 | ASSLRGGTGDEQY
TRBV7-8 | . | ASSFNGPGANQPQH
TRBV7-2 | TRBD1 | ASSLDRGNTDTQY
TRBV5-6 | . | ASSSFREQF
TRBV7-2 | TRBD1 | ASSLGTGGYQPQH
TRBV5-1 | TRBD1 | ASRSTGPEAF
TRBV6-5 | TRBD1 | ASSYIGQGDNEQF
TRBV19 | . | ASSGRQAAGTGELF
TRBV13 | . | ASSLTGVIYGYT
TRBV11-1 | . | ASSLGGVSNQPQH
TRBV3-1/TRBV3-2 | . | ASSQGGTVDTIY
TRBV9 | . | ASSVGTRGRENEKLF
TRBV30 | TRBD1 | AWSDWDRGKTQY
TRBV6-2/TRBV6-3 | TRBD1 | ASGRQGSWQPQH
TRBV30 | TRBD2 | AWSTPGLGGEQF
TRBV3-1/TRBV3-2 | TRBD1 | ASSQSQRGTAKDQAKNIQY
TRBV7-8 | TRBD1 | ASRRSGTGVYEQY
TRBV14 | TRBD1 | ASSPRTGAEAF
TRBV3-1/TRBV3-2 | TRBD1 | ASSPHGTGSSYEQY
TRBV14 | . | ASSSALRAGYGYT
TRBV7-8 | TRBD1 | ASTYFGQGGVGELF
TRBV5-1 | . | ASSLAAADYGYT
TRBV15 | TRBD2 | ATSRDLRLASSTDTQY
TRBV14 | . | ASSQDEALPYEQY
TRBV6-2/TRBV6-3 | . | ASSWAGNEKLF
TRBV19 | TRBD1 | ASSIAGTGTEAF
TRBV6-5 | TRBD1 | ASSSTGGSYNEQF
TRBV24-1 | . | ATSGQLDNSPLH
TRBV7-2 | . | ASSPGGAVETQY
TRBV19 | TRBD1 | ASTPTGGGLPDTQY
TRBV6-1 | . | ASSEGQSIGSPLH
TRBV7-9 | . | ASSLDALSNQPQH
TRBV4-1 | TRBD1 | ASSQDRGDQPQH
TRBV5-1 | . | ASSYKSGGTYEQY
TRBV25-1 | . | ASSGPTVWEAF
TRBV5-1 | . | ASSLRSASSGNTIY
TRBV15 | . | ATSRVTNNSPLH
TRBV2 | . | ASLEGAYEQY
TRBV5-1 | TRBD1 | ASSLQGARNTEAF
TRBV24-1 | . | ATPPRVEKLF
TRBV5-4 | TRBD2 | ASSSPGLGGTDTQY
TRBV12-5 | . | ASGFNGLGGRYRGNTEAF
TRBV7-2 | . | ASSLIGSSYEQY
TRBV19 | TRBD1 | ASRDRGDQPQH
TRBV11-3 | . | ASSLEEFYNEQF
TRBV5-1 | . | ASSFGYGDNEQF
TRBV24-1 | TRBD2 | ATSDSDPQWTSGSKNEQF